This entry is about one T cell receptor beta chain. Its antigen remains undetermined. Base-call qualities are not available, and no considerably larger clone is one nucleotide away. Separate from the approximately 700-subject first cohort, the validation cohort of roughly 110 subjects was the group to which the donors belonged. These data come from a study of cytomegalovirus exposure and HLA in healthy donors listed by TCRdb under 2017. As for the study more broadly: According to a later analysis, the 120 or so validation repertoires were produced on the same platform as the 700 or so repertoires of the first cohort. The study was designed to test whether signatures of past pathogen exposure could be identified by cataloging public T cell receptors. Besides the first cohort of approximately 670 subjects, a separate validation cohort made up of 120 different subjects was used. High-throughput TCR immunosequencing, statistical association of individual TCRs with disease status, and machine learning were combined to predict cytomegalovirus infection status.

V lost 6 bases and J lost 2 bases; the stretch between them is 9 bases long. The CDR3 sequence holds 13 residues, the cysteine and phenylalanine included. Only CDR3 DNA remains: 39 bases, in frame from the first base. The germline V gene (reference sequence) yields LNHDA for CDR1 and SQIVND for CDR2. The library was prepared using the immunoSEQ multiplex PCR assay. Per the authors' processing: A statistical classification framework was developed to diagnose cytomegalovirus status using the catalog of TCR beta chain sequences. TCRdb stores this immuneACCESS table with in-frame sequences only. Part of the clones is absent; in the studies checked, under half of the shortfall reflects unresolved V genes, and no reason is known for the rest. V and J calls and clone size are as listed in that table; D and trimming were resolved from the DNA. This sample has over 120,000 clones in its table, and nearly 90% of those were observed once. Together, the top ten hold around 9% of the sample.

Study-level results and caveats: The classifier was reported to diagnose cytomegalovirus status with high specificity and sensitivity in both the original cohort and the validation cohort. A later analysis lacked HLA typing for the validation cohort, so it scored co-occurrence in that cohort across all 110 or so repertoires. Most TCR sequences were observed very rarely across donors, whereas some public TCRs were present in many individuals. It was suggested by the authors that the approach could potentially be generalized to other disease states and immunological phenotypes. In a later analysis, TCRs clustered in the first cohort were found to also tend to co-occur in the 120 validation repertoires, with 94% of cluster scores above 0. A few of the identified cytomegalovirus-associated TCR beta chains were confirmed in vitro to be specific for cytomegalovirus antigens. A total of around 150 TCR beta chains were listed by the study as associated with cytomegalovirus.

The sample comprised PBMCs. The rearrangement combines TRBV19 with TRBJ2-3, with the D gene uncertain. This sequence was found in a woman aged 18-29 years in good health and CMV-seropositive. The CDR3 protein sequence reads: CASSVSYTDTQYF. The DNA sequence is TGTGCCAGTAGCGTCAGTTACACAGATACGCAGTATTTT.